This T cell receptor (beta chain) was sequenced during a study of sequential checkpoint blockade in melanoma. TCRdb's table, derived via immunoSEQ multiplex PCR, lists solely in-frame clones and lacks some. Here the sample spans under 20,000 clones, roughly two thirds being singletons. Per germline, CDR1 LGHNA and CDR2 YSLEER. CDR3 size: 16 residues. The V and J ends lost 1 base and 0 bases respectively, with 10 bases between them. Noted treatment: randomized to nivolumab then ipilimumab (arm A) or the reverse (arm B). The receptor was isolated from a human donor with melanoma. The chain joins TRBV4-3 to TRBJ1-5; a weak D match, TRBD1 (5 bases). The specimen was CD8+ T cells sorted from blood (inferred from file names), collected from a patient given nivolumab and ipilimumab in sequence. CDR3 nucleotides: TGCGCCAGCAGCCAAGTGTGGGGCGATAGCAATCAGCCCCAGCATTTT. It specifies CASSQVWGDSNQPQHF.